A single sample gave rise to the 15 T cell receptor beta chains below, sequenced in a study of T cell repertoires in cytomegalovirus infection. TCRdb passed the reads through MiXCR, listing each CDR3 protein once. The repertoire holds some 100,000 distinct CDR3 sequences, with about 25% as singletons. Sequencing was performed on CD8+ T cells from PBMCs. The receptors stem from a human donor in good health (CMV status not recorded). Some clones in this sample may be carry-over from other donors' samples.

This clonotype was detected only a few times. The junction departs from the called germline gene at one end, perhaps through a read error. The chain links TRBV7-2 to TRBJ1-1; tentative D call: TRBD1 (6 bases). Germline V lookup: CDR1 SGHTA, CDR2 FQGNSA. CDR3 length: 15 amino acids. The CDR3 here is CASNLVDRLNTEAFF. For the CDR3, the DNA is TGTGCCAGCAACTTAGTTGACAGGTTGAACACTGAAGCTTTCTTT.

V is TRBV4-3 and J is TRBJ2-3, with no clear D. Looked up from germline, CDR1 is LGHNA and CDR2 is YSLEER. Trimming took off 0 bases at V and 2 bases at J, with 9 bases between the two ends. This CDR3 spans 15 amino acids. The CDR3 bases are TGCGCCAGCAGCCAAGAGGAGCTAGACACAGATACGCAGTATTTT. Protein product: CASSQEELDTDTQYF.

This clonotype was detected a few times. The chain employs TRBV3-1 and TRBJ2-3, with D perhaps TRBD1 or TRBD2 (5 bases each). V was trimmed by 1 base and J by 3 bases, leaving 14 bases between them. The CDR3 sequence is 16 residues long. Germline V CDR1 and CDR2: LGHDT, YNNKEL (reference sequence). The CDR3, as DNA: TGTGCCAGCAGCCAAGTAGCCCGGGGCAGTACAGATACGCAGTATTTT. It yields the protein CASSQVARGSTDTQYF.

This clonotype was seen many times. V is TRBV7-2 and J is TRBJ1-2; 7 positions agree with TRBD1. Germline loops: CDR1 SGHTA, CDR2 FQGNSA. The CDR3 consists of 15 residues. Trimming took 0 bases from V and 7 from J; bases not matched to a gene: 8. The CDR3 spells CASSLASGQGVGYTF. In DNA form, the CDR3 reads TGTGCCAGCAGCTTAGCGTCGGGGCAGGGGGTTGGCTACACCTTC. The whole variable domain, remainder taken from reference TRBV7-2 and TRBJ1-2, is GAGVSQSPSNKVTEKGKDVELRCDPISGHTALYWYRQSLGQGLEFLIYFQGNSAPDKSGLPSDRFSAERTGGSVSTLTIQRTQQEDSAVYLCASSLASGQGVGYTFGSGTRLTVV.

This sequence joins TRBV20-1 and TRBJ1-2; D unclear. V dropped 7 bases and J dropped 8 bases, with 5 bases sitting between them. The length of the CDR3 is 8 residues. Germline values: CDR1 DFQATT, CDR2 SNEGSKA (reference sequence). CDR3 residues: CSVGGYTF. Written as DNA, the CDR3 is TGCAGTGTAGGAGGCTACACCTTC.

This clonotype showed up just a few times. This sequence joins TRBV11-3 and TRBJ2-1; 10 bases line up with TRBD1. Germline V gene lookup returns CDR1 SGHNT and CDR2 YENEEA. The CDR3 runs 15 residues. J lost 3 bases, V lost 5 bases, and 4 bases had no gene match. CDR3 loop: CASSTRDRGYNEQFF. The CDR3 DNA is TGTGCCAGCAGCACCAGGGACAGGGGCTACAATGAGCAGTTCTTC.

The V gene is TRBV12-5, the J gene TRBJ1-5, with D unresolved. Germline loops: CDR1 LGHNT, CDR2 FRNRAP. This CDR3 region has 15 residues. V shed 7 bases and J shed 1 base, with 14 bases lying between them. CDR3 amino acids: CASELRDTSNQPQHF. CDR3 DNA: TGTGCTAGTGAATTACGAGACACCAGCAATCAGCCCCAGCATTTT.

The chain couples TRBV4-1 to TRBJ1-1; possibly TRBD1 for D (5 bases). V was trimmed by 1 base and J by 1 base, leaving 10 bases between them. The germline V gene has CDR1 MGHRA and CDR2 YSYEKL. The CDR3 loop spans 15 amino acids. CDR3 nucleotides: TGCGCCAGCAGCCAAGGTGTAGGGACGAACACTGAAGCTTTCTTT. This sequence encodes CASSQGVGTNTEAFF.

V gene TRBV29-1 combines with J gene TRBJ2-1; D not resolved. The CDR3 runs 10 residues. V was clipped by 8 bases and J by 6 bases, with 8 bases between them. Germline lookup yields CDR1 SQVTM and CDR2 ANQGSEA. CDR3 coding DNA: TGCAGCTCCTCCGGCAATGAGCAGTTCTTC. Its translation is CSSSGNEQFF.

This clonotype was seen a few times. The V gene is TRBV4-3, the J gene TRBJ2-1; the D call may be TRBD1 or TRBD2 (6 bases each). CDR3 length: 13 amino acids. The germline V and J ends were trimmed by 4 bases and 10 bases, with 14 bases remaining between them. In germline, CDR1 is LGHNA, CDR2 YSLEER. The DNA for the CDR3 is TGCGCCAGCAGCCCAGGGGAGGTGGGGGAGCAGTTCTTC. This translates into CASSPGEVGEQFF.

This clonotype was seen a handful of times. The genes are TRBV12-3 or TRBV12-4 and TRBJ2-3; weak D call: TRBD1 (5 bases). Trimming took 6 bases from V and 2 from J, leaving 9 bases between them. The CDR3 totals 13 residues. The CDR3 sequence is CASRPDITDTQYF. CDR3 coding DNA: TGTGCCAGCAGGCCGGACATCACAGATACGCAGTATTTT.

Of note for this clonotype: Mismatch with germline at one junction end may stem from a read error. The gene calls are TRBV12-3 or TRBV12-4 and TRBJ2-2, with a tentative D call TRBD2 (6 bases). CDR3 length: 15 residues. This chain's CDR3 is CASTLGGMNPGELFF. CDR3 nucleotides: TGTGCCAGCACCCTCGGAGGGATGAACCCCGGGGAGCTGTTTTTT.

V and J are TRBV27 and TRBJ2-6, with D possibly TRBD1 on 7 matching bases. Per the germline V gene, CDR1 is MNHEY and CDR2 is SMNVEV (reference sequence). Trimming removed 5 bases from V and 1 base from J, with 18 bases in between. The CDR3 covers 18 residues. In nucleotides, the CDR3 is TGTGCCAGCAGTACCACAGGGGAGGTAGAGTCTGGGGCCAACGTCCTGACTTTC. This gives the protein CASSTTGEVESGANVLTF.

In this sample, this clonotype turned up many times. The V call is TRBV7-2, the J call TRBJ2-7; 11 bases match TRBD2. V dropped 3 bases and J dropped 4; count of bases not matched to a gene: 2. Germline assignment: CDR1 SGHTA and CDR2 FQGNSA. This CDR3 is built from 14 residues. The chain's CDR3 is CASSLGLAVYEQYF. CDR3 DNA: TGTGCCAGCAGCTTGGGACTAGCGGTGTACGAGCAGTACTTC.

This chain connects TRBV6-6 to TRBJ2-3; tentative D call: TRBD2 (5 bases). This CDR3 spans 14 amino acids. From germline, CDR1 is MNHNY and CDR2 SVGAGI (reference sequence). V was pared by 2 bases and J by 2 bases, with 8 bases between. CDR3 coding DNA: TGTGCCAGCAGTTACGCGCTAGCCACAGATACGCAGTATTTT. Translating gives CASSYALATDTQYF.